This T cell receptor (beta chain) was observed in a study of blood T cell repertoires in COVID-19. Study summary: The samples span acute and convalescent COVID-19 from the United States, Italy and Spain.

The trim removed 0 bases at V and 5 bases at J, leaving 6 bases unmatched. Per the germline V gene, CDR1 is LGHNA and CDR2 is YNFKEQ. The CDR3 totals 15 residues. In the original workflow: Nucleated cell number was recorded as an estimate derived from reference gene primer amplification. TCRdb keeps only in-frame clones here, not all; method: immunoSEQ multiplex PCR. V and J calls and clone size are given by that table; D and trimming were obtained from the DNA. In the table there are roughly 230,000 clones, roughly 85% of which are singletons. Sample: peripheral blood. The sequence came from an elderly woman with acute or convalescent COVID-19. The chain recombines TRBV4-2 with TRBJ1-2, with 7 bases lining up with TRBD1. In DNA, the CDR3 is TGTGCCAGCAGCCAAGATGTTGCCAGGGGGTATGGCTACACCTTC. It yields the protein CASSQDVARGYGYTF.